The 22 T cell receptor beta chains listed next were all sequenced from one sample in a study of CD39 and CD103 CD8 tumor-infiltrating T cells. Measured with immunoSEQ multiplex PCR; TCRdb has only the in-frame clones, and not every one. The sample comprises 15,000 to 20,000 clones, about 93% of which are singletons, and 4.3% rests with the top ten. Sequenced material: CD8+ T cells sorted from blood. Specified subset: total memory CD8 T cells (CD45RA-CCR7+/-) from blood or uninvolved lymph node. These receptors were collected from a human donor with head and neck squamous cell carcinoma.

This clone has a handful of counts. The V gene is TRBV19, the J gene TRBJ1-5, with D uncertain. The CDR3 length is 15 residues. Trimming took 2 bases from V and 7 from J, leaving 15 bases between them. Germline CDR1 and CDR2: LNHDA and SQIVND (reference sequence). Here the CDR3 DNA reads TGTGCCAGTAGTATAACCGGGTCTTGGTTGCAGCCCCAGCATTTT. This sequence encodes CASSITGSWLQPQHF.

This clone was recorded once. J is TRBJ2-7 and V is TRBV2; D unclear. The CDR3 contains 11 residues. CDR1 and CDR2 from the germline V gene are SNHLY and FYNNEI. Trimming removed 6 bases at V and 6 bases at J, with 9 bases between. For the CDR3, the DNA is TGTGCCAGCAGCCTTGGCGGCGAGCAGTACTTC. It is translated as CASSLGGEQYF.

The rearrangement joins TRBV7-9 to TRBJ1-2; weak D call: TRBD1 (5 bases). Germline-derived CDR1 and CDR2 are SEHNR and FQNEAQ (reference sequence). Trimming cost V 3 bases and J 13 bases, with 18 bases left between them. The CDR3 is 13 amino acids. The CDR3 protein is CASSFGGTDLPTF. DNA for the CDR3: TGTGCCAGCAGCTTTGGGGGGACCGATCTCCCCACCTTC.

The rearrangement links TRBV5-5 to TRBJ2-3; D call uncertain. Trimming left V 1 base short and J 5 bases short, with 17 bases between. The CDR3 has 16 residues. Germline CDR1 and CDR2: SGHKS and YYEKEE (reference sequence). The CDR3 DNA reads TGTGCCAGCAGCTTGTGGGGTAACGCTGGGCAAGATACGCAGTATTTT. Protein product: CASSLWGNAGQDTQYF.

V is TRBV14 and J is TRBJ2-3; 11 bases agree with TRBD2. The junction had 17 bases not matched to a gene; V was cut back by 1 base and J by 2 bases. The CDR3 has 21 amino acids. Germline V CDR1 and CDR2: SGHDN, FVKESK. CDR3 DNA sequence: TGTGCCAGCAGCCAAGGGGGACTAGCGGAACTATTATACACACACACAGATACGCAGTATTTT. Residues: CASSQGGLAELLYTHTDTQYF.

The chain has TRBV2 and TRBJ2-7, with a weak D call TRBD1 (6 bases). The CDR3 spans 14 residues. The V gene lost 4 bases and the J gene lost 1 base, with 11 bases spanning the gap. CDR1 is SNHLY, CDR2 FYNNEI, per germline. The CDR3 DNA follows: TGTGCCAGCAGTGGGACAGAGAATTCCTACGAGCAGTACTTC. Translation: CASSGTENSYEQYF.

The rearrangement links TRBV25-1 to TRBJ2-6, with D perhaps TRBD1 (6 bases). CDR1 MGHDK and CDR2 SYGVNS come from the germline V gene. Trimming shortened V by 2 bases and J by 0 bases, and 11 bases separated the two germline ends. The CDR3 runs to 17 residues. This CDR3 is CASSEGQLYSGANVLTF. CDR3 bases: TGTGCCAGCAGTGAAGGACAGCTGTACTCTGGGGCCAACGTCCTGACTTTC.

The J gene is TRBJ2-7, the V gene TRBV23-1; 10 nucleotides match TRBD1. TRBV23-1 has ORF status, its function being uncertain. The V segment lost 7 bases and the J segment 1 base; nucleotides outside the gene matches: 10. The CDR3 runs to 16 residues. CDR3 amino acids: CASTITPGQGSYEQYF. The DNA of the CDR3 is TGCGCCAGCACTATCACACCGGGACAGGGGTCCTACGAGCAGTACTTC.

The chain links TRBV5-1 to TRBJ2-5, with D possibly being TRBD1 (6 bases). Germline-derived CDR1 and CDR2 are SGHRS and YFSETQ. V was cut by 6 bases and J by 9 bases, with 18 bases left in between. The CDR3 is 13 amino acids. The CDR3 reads CASTLDPEGAQYF. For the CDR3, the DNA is TGCGCCAGCACCCTCGACCCCGAGGGGGCCCAGTACTTC.

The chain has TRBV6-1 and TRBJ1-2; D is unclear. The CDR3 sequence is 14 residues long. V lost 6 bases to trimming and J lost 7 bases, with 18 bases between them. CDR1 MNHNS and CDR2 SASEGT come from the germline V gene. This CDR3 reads CASRGIGPGGGYTF. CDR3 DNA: TGTGCCAGCAGGGGGATCGGTCCGGGAGGTGGCTACACCTTC.

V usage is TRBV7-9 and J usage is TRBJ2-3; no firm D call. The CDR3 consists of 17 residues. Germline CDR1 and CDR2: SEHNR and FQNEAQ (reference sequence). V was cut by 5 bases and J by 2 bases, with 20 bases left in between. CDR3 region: CASSIRPPAKFTDTQYF. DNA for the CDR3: TGTGCCAGCAGCATTAGGCCCCCGGCAAAATTCACAGATACGCAGTATTTT.

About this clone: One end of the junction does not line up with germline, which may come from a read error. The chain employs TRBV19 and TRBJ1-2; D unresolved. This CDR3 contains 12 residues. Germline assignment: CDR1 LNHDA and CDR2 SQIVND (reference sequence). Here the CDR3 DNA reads TGTGCCAGTAGTTGGGGAGCCTATGACTACACCTTC. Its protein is CASSWGAYDYTF.

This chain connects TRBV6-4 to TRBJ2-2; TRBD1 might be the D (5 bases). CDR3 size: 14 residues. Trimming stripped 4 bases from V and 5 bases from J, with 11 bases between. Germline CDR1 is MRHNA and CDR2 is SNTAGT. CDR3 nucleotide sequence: TGTGCCAGCAGTGCTCAGGGTTTTACCGGGGAGCTGTTTTTT. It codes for CASSAQGFTGELFF.

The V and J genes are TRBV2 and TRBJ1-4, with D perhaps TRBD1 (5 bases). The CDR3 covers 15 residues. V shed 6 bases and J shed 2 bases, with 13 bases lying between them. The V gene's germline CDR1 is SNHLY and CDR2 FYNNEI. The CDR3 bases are TGTGCCAGCAGAGACCAGGGTTTCACTAATGAAAAACTGTTTTTT. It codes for CASRDQGFTNEKLFF.

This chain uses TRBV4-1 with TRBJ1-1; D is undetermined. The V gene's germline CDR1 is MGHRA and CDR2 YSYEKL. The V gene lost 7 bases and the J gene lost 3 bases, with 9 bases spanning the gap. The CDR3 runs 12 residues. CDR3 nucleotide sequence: TGCGCCAGCACCCTAGACTACACTGAAGCTTTCTTT. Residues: CASTLDYTEAFF.

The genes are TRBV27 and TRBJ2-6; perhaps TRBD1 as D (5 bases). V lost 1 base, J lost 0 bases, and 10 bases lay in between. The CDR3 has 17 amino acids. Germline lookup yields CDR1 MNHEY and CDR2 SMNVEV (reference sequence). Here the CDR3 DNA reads TGTGCCAGCAGTTTATGGGGCCCCTACTCTGGGGCCAACGTCCTGACTTTC. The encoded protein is CASSLWGPYSGANVLTF.

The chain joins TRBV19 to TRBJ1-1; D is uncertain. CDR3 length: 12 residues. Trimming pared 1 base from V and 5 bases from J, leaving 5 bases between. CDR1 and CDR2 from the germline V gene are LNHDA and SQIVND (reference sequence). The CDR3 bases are TGTGCCAGTAGTATAGGGACGACTGAAGCTTTCTTT. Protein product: CASSIGTTEAFF.

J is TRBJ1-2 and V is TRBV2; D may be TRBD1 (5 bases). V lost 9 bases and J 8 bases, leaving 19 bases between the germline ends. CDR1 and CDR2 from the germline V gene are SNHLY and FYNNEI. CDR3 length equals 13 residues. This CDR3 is CARSGLFYEGYTF. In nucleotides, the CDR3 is TGTGCCAGATCGGGACTCTTCTACGAGGGCTACACCTTC. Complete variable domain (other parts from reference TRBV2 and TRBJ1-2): EPEVTQTPSHQVTQMGQEVILRCVPISNHLYFYWYRQILGQKVEFLVSFYNNEISEKSEIFDDQFSVERPDGSNFTLKIRSTKLEDSAMYFCARSGLFYEGYTFGSGTRLTVV.

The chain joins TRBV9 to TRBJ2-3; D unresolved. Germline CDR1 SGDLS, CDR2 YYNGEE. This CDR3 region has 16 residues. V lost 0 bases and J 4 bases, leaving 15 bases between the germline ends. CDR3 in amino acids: CASSVEGQVSPDTQYF. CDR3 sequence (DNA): TGTGCCAGCAGCGTAGAGGGTCAAGTCTCCCCAGATACGCAGTATTTT.

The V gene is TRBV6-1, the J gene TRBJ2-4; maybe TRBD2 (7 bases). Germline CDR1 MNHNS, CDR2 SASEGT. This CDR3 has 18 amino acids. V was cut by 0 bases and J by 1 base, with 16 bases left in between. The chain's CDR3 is CASSEAWGGRSAKNIQYF. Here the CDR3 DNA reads TGTGCCAGCAGTGAAGCCTGGGGGGGGCGTTCGGCCAAAAACATTCAGTACTTC.

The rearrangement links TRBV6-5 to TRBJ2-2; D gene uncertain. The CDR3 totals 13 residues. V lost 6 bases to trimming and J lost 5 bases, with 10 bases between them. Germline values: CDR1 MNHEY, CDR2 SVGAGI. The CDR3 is CASSPLVTGELFF. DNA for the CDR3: TGTGCCAGCAGCCCCTTAGTAACCGGGGAGCTGTTTTTT.

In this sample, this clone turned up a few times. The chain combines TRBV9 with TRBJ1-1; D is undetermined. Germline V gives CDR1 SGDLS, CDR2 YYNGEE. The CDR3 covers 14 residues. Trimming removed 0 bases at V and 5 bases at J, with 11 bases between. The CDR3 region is CASSVGALGTEAFF. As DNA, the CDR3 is TGTGCCAGCAGCGTAGGCGCGTTGGGGACTGAAGCTTTCTTT.